Presented here are 27 T cell receptor beta chains from one specimen sequenced in a study of PD-1 blockade in classical Hodgkin lymphoma. Every patient was affected by relapse after autologous stem cell transplantation, while exposure to brentuximab vedotin was not uniform. This table comes from immunoSEQ multiplex PCR, and its TCRdb copy is limited to in-frame clones, with some not included. The table has 130,000 to 150,000 clones, 78% seen once. The material sequenced was peripheral blood mononuclear cells (PBMCs), taken before the second cycle of nivolumab. The receptors were sampled from a human donor with classical Hodgkin lymphoma.

This chain links TRBV4-1 with TRBJ2-5; D is possibly TRBD1 or TRBD2 (5 bases each). The V gene's germline CDR1 is MGHRA and CDR2 YSYEKL. Trimming removed 1 base from V and 4 bases from J, with 19 bases in between. The CDR3 runs to 17 residues. In DNA form, the CDR3 reads TGCGCCAGCAGCCAAGTCCCCTCGGGGCCCCAGGCAGAGACCCAGTACTTC. Amino acids: CASSQVPSGPQAETQYF.

The chain has TRBV9 and TRBJ2-2; D unresolved. This CDR3 spans 18 amino acids. The V end was cut by 0 bases, the J end by 6 bases, with 21 bases between. Germline CDR1 reads SGDLS; CDR2 reads YYNGEE. In DNA, the CDR3 is TGTGCCAGCAGCGTAGGTCTAAGCCCCGGAACGTTCGCCGGGGAGCTGTTTTTT. Residues: CASSVGLSPGTFAGELFF. Full variable domain (remainder filled in from reference TRBV9 and TRBJ2-2): DSGVTQTPKHLITATGQRVTLRCSPRSGDLSVYWYQQSLDQGLQFLIQYYNGEERAKGNILERFSAQQFPDLHSELNLSSLELGDSALYFCASSVGLSPGTFAGELFFGEGSRLTVL.

This chain joins TRBV30 and TRBJ1-2; TRBD1 is a possible D gene (6 bases). The CDR3 runs 15 residues. The V gene's germline CDR1 is GTSNPN and CDR2 SVGIG (reference sequence). V lost 1 base to trimming and J lost 5 bases, with 17 bases between them. CDR3 loop: CAWSGGQSQMYGYTF. The DNA for the CDR3 is TGTGCCTGGAGTGGAGGACAGTCGCAAATGTATGGCTACACCTTC.

This clone was counted a single time. The CDR3 DNA reads TGCGCCAGCAGCCAAGATGCAGCGGGGGGGCGGGAGACCCAGTACTTC. This sequence encodes CASSQDAAGGRETQYF. The chain recombines TRBV4-1 with TRBJ2-5; 10 nucleotides match TRBD2. V lost 0 bases, J lost 5 bases, and 6 bases stayed unmatched. CDR3 length: 16 amino acids. Germline CDR1 is MGHRA and CDR2 is YSYEKL.

The chain uses TRBV6-5 and TRBJ1-2; maybe TRBD1 (5 bases). There are 15 residues in the CDR3. V was shortened by 5 bases and J by 3 bases, with 16 bases between the two germline ends. Germline V gene data show CDR1 as MNHEY and CDR2 as SVGAGI. CDR3 DNA: TGTGCCAGCAGTGTGGGGGTCGGAGGAGACTATGGCTACACCTTC. Protein: CASSVGVGGDYGYTF.

The gene calls are TRBV7-9 and TRBJ2-1; a possible D gene is TRBD2 (6 bases). Trimming left V 5 bases short and J 5 bases short, with 19 bases between. In germline, CDR1 is SEHNR, CDR2 FQNEAQ (reference sequence). The CDR3 runs to 16 residues. CDR3 amino acids: CASSERLGLKHNEQFF. In DNA form, the CDR3 reads TGTGCCAGCAGCGAAAGACTAGGACTTAAACACAATGAGCAGTTCTTC.

The rearrangement links TRBV6-4 to TRBJ2-5; 7 nucleotides match TRBD1. Germline V gives CDR1 MRHNA, CDR2 SNTAGT. V was clipped by 2 bases and J by 5 bases; unmatched bases: 2. This CDR3 has 13 amino acids. DNA for the CDR3: TGTGCCAGCAGTGACGACAGGGAGGAGACCCAGTACTTC. As protein: CASSDDREETQYF.

This chain links TRBV5-1 with TRBJ2-3, with unresolved D. From germline, CDR1 is SGHRS and CDR2 YFSETQ. V lost 4 bases and J 5 bases, leaving 11 bases between the germline ends. The CDR3 totals 13 residues. In DNA, the CDR3 is TGCGCCAGCAGCGAAAGACCGGGAGATACGCAGTATTTT. This translates into CASSERPGDTQYF.

The chain joins TRBV7-9 to TRBJ1-2, with D hard to call. Looked up from germline, CDR1 is SEHNR and CDR2 is FQNEAQ (reference sequence). V was clipped by 1 base and J by 6 bases, with 6 bases between them. The CDR3 length is 12 residues. CDR3: CASSLVANGYTF. The DNA for the CDR3 is TGTGCCAGCAGCTTAGTTGCGAATGGCTACACCTTC.

V usage is TRBV18 and J usage is TRBJ2-7; 9 positions match TRBD1. CDR3 length: 15 amino acids. The germline CDR1 and CDR2 sequences are KGHSH and LQKENI. The trim removed 5 bases at V and 0 bases at J, leaving 5 bases unmatched. The CDR3 protein is CASSKDRGGSYEQYF. CDR3 sequence (DNA): TGTGCCAGCTCAAAGGACAGGGGAGGCTCCTACGAGCAGTACTTC.

This clone turned up a few times. V gene TRBV7-9 combines with J gene TRBJ1-2; no clear D. From germline, CDR1 is SEHNR and CDR2 FQNEAQ (reference sequence). The CDR3 sequence is 11 residues long. The ends were cut back, 1 base at V and 8 bases at J, with 5 bases in the middle. The DNA of the CDR3 is TGTGCCAGCAGCTTAGAGGCCGGCTACACCTTC. This gives the protein CASSLEAGYTF.

Only one count was recorded for this clone. The chain links TRBV19 to TRBJ1-5; D uncertain. There are 15 residues in the CDR3. Trimming shortened V by 3 bases and J by 2 bases, and 11 bases separated the two germline ends. Germline V lookup: CDR1 LNHDA, CDR2 SQIVND (reference sequence). The CDR3 region has the DNA TGTGCCAGTAGTATCGTTTGGCAGGGCAATCAGCCCCAGCATTTT. Amino acids: CASSIVWQGNQPQHF.

V is TRBV7-8 and J is TRBJ1-5; D remains ambiguous. Germline values: CDR1 SGHVS, CDR2 FQNEAQ. V was pared by 5 bases and J by 3 bases, with 14 bases between. The CDR3 is 15 residues long. CDR3 sequence reads: CASSEFLGNNQPQHF. CDR3 in DNA: TGTGCCAGCAGCGAGTTTTTGGGGAACAATCAGCCCCAGCATTTT.

J is TRBJ2-7 and V is TRBV5-5; D is perhaps TRBD1 (5 bases). V gave up 4 bases and J gave up 3 bases, with 14 bases separating them. Germline loops: CDR1 SGHKS, CDR2 YYEKEE (reference sequence). The CDR3 totals 14 residues. The CDR3 region is CASSPWRTGYEQYF. The CDR3 nucleotides are TGTGCCAGCAGCCCTTGGCGCACAGGCTACGAGCAGTACTTC.

In its sample, this clone was seen a few times. Here the CDR3 DNA reads TGCGCCAGCAGCACACTAGCGGGGGGGCTGACAGATACGCAGTATTTT. Protein product: CASSTLAGGLTDTQYF. The chain is built from TRBV5-1 and TRBJ2-3; TRBD2 agrees at 13 bases. In germline, CDR1 is SGHRS, CDR2 YFSETQ. The CDR3 spans 16 residues. With 4 bases clipped from V and 3 bases from J, the junction kept 5 bases outside the gene matches. Filled out from reference TRBV5-1 and TRBJ2-3, the complete variable domain reads KAGVTQTPRYLIKTRGQQVTLSCSPISGHRSVSWYQQTPGQGLQFLFEYFSETQRNKGNFPGRFSGRQFSNSRSEMNVSTLELGDSALYLCASSTLAGGLTDTQYFGPGTRLTVL.

The genes are TRBV10-1 and TRBJ2-1; 11 bases match TRBD1. Looked up from germline, CDR1 is WNHNN and CDR2 is SYGVQD (reference sequence). J gave up 4 bases and V 6 bases, and 5 bases lay outside the gene matches. The CDR3 is 15 residues long. CDR3 DNA: TGCGCCAGCAGGTACCGGGACAGGGGGTACAATGAGCAGTTCTTC. Encoded protein: CASRYRDRGYNEQFF.

The chain recombines TRBV6-5 with TRBJ1-3; no clear D gene. V dropped 6 bases and J dropped 3 bases, with 12 bases sitting between them. CDR3 length equals 14 residues. Germline V lookup: CDR1 MNHEY, CDR2 SVGAGI. The CDR3 reads CASRRPGGGNTIYF. The CDR3 DNA reads TGTGCCAGCAGGAGACCCGGAGGTGGAAACACCATATATTTT.

The rearrangement links TRBV7-9 to TRBJ2-7; possible D gene TRBD1, 6 bases. Germline CDR1 reads SEHNR; CDR2 reads FQNEAQ (reference sequence). Trimming removed 3 bases at V and 3 bases at J, with 12 bases between. CDR3 length: 14 residues. As DNA, the CDR3 is TGTGCCAGCAGCTTCTCAGGGGTGGGCTACGAGCAGTACTTC. Its translation is CASSFSGVGYEQYF.

V usage is TRBV6-6 and J usage is TRBJ1-3, with D uncertain. V lost 0 bases and J lost 4, with 13 bases in between. Germline-derived CDR1 and CDR2 are MNHNY and SVGAGI (reference sequence). This CDR3 comprises 16 residues. The CDR3 is CASSYSAPTHGNTIYF. In DNA, the CDR3 is TGTGCCAGCAGTTACTCGGCCCCGACCCACGGAAACACCATATATTTT.

CDR3 coding DNA: TGTGCCAGCAGCAAAGTTGCGGGTTTGGGTGGAAACACCATATATTTT. The encoded protein is CASSKVAGLGGNTIYF. The chain uses TRBV21-1 and TRBJ1-3. TRBV21-1 is a pseudogene locus. The CDR3 contains 16 residues.

As DNA, the CDR3 is TGTGCCAGCAGTACCGACAGGAGCTCTGGAAACACCATATATTTT. Amino acids: CASSTDRSSGNTIYF. The V call is TRBV6-1, the J call TRBJ1-3, with D possibly matching TRBD1 (6 bases). Germline V lookup: CDR1 MNHNS, CDR2 SASEGT. The ends were cut back, 5 bases at V and 0 bases at J, with 11 bases in the middle. The CDR3 extends over 15 amino acids.

This clone was seen more than once but under ten times. The chain uses TRBV5-1 and TRBJ1-5; a possible D gene is TRBD1 (5 bases). Trimming stripped 4 bases from V and 7 bases from J, with 18 bases between. Germline CDR1 and CDR2: SGHRS and YFSETQ. This CDR3 spans 15 amino acids. The DNA of the CDR3 is TGCGCCAGCAGCCCCGGGGGGGGAATCGGCCAGCCCCAGCATTTT. Protein: CASSPGGGIGQPQHF.

The chain employs TRBV28 and TRBJ2-7; 9 bases fit TRBD2. The germline V gene has CDR1 MDHEN and CDR2 SYDVKM. The V segment lost 2 bases and the J segment 4 bases; nucleotides outside the gene matches: 12. This CDR3 region has 17 residues. The CDR3 is CASSLSGGASGKYEQYF. DNA of the CDR3: TGTGCCAGCAGTTTAAGCGGAGGGGCTAGCGGGAAATACGAGCAGTACTTC.

The chain couples TRBV4-3 to TRBJ1-2, with D unclear. V lost 1 base, J lost 8 bases, and 11 bases lay in between. From germline, CDR1 is LGHNA and CDR2 YSLEER. The CDR3 is 13 amino acids. The CDR3 DNA is TGCGCCAGCAGCCAAGGAGCAGGCCTCGGCTACACCTTC. Its translation is CASSQGAGLGYTF.

The V and J genes are TRBV27 and TRBJ1-2, with a tentative D call TRBD1 (5 bases). Trimming shortened V by 1 base and J by 4 bases, and 10 bases separated the two germline ends. The CDR3 is 14 amino acids. The germline V gene encodes CDR1 MNHEY and CDR2 SMNVEV (reference sequence). CDR3 DNA sequence: TGTGCCAGCAGTTTATTTCCCAGGGTCTATGGCTACACCTTC. Protein product: CASSLFPRVYGYTF.

The CDR3 sequence: CASSLRAGLYNEQFF. DNA of the CDR3: TGTGCCAGCAGCTTAAGAGCAGGACTATACAATGAGCAGTTCTTC. V gene TRBV7-2 combines with J gene TRBJ2-1; possibly TRBD2 for D (6 bases). This CDR3 region has 15 residues. The germline V gene has CDR1 SGHTA and CDR2 FQGNSA. The germline V and J ends were trimmed by 2 bases and 4 bases, with 12 bases remaining between them.

The rearrangement joins TRBV7-2 to TRBJ2-1; tentatively, D is TRBD2 (7 bases). This CDR3 has 18 residues. V lost 4 bases, J lost 6 bases, and 25 bases lay in between. CDR1 SGHTA and CDR2 FQGNSA come from the germline V gene. CDR3 region: CASSYPSRGGQALNEQFF. As DNA, the CDR3 is TGTGCCAGCAGCTATCCGTCTCGCGGGGGCCAAGCACTCAATGAGCAGTTCTTC.